The 3 T cell receptor beta chains reported below all come from one sample, sequenced in a study of blood T cell repertoires in COVID-19. Data came from immunoSEQ multiplex PCR; TCRdb stores just in-frame clones and leaves some out. The sample shows around 450,000 clones, about nine tenths of them seen only once. The sample comprised PBMCs or T cells enriched from blood (not recorded which). These receptors all stem from a man aged 18 to 30 who had recovered from COVID-19.

This rearrangement joins TRBV7-9 to TRBJ2-7; 8 bases agree with TRBD1. Germline V lookup: CDR1 SEHNR, CDR2 FQNEAQ (reference sequence). There are 13 residues in the CDR3. Losses at the gene ends were 7 bases for V and 6 bases for J; bases not matched to a gene: 8. In DNA, the CDR3 is TGTGCCAGCACCCGGACAGGGCAAGGCGAGCAGTACTTC. Its protein is CASTRTGQGEQYF.

This sequence joins TRBV9 and TRBJ1-5, with 8 bases aligning to TRBD1. The CDR3 spans 14 residues. The V segment lost 3 bases and the J segment 6 bases; nucleotides outside the gene matches: 5. Germline values: CDR1 SGDLS, CDR2 YYNGEE. The CDR3 spells CASSATGGGQPQHF. The CDR3 DNA sequence: TGTGCCAGCAGCGCCACAGGGGGTGGTCAGCCCCAGCATTTT.

The CDR3 here is CATSRGDRLLNQPQHF. CDR3 nucleotides: TGTGCCACCAGCAGAGGCGACAGACTGTTGAATCAGCCCCAGCATTTT. The chain couples TRBV15 to TRBJ1-5; tentative D call: TRBD1 (5 bases). The CDR3 runs to 16 residues. The germline V gene encodes CDR1 LNHNV and CDR2 YYDKDF (reference sequence). The V end lost 1 base, the J end lost 4 bases, and 14 bases lay between the germline ends.